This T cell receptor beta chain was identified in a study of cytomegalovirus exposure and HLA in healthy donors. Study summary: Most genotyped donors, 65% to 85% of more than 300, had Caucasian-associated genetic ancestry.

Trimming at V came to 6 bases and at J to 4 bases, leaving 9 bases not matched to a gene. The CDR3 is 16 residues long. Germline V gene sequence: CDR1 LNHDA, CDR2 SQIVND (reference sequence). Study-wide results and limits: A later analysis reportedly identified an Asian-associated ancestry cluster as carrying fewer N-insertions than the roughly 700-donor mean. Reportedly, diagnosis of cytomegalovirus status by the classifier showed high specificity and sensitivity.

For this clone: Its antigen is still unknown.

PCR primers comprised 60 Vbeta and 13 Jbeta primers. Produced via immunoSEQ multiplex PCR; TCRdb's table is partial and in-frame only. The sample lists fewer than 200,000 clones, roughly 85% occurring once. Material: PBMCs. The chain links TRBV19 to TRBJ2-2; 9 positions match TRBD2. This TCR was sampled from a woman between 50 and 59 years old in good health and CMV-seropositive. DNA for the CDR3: TGTGCCAGTAGCGCCTCTAGCGGGACGGCCACCGGGGAGCTGTTTTTT. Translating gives CASSASSGTATGELFF.